These T cell receptor beta chains were read from a single sample in a study of blood T cell repertoires in COVID-19. Assay: immunoSEQ multiplex PCR; the TCRdb copy retains only in-frame clones and omits some. The table has 100,000 or so clones, approximately 79% seen once. Sequencing was performed on peripheral blood. These receptors came from a man aged 70-80 years with active or convalescent COVID-19. CDR3s include the opening cysteine and the closing phenylalanine or tryptophan. D genes are given only for firm matches. Clone size is shown for a subset of rows, as once, few, many or a class of expanded clone.

abundance | j_gene | d_gene | v_gene | CDR3nt | CDR3aa
few | TRBJ1-5 | TRBD1 | TRBV5-1 | TGCGCCAGCAGCTTGGATGCCCAGGGGGCTGTTAGCAATCAGCCCCAGCATTTT | CASSLDAQGAVSNQPQHF
- | TRBJ2-7 | - | TRBV10-3 | TGTGCCATCAGTGCAGAAGTCGAGCAGTACTTC | CAISAEVEQYF
- | TRBJ2-1 | TRBD2 | TRBV5-1 | TGCGCCAGCAGCCCCCTCCTTTGGGCGGGAGGGCACAATGAGCAGTTCTTC | CASSPLLWAGGHNEQFF
- | TRBJ2-1 | - | TRBV28 | TGTGCCAGCAGTACTGATAAACCGTTACAGGGCAGCTCCTACAATGAGCAGTTCTTC | CASSTDKPLQGSSYNEQFF
- | TRBJ1-3 | TRBD1 | TRBV3-1/TRBV3-2 | TGTGCCAGCAGCCCGGGACAGGTTGGCACCATATATTTT | CASSPGQVGTIYF
once | TRBJ2-1 | - | TRBV10-2 | TGCGCCAGCAGTGTCGGGACACATTACAATGAGCAGTTCTTC | CASSVGTHYNEQFF
few | TRBJ2-1 | - | TRBV7-3 | TGTGCCAGCAGCTTAAATAGCGATGAGCAGTTCTTC | CASSLNSDEQFF
- | TRBJ2-3 | TRBD2 | TRBV19 | TGTGCCAGTAGTGTCGTCAGCGGGAGGGCAGGGGAAACGCAGTATTTT | CASSVVSGRAGETQYF
- | TRBJ2-7 | TRBD2 | TRBV5-1 | TGCGCCAGCCGGGTGGGTAGAGCGGGAGACGAGCAGTACTTC | CASRVGRAGDEQYF
once | TRBJ1-4 | - | TRBV27 | TGTGCCAGCCGTCTACAAGGAGGGGTTGTTGAAAAACTGTTTTTT | CASRLQGGVVEKLFF
- | TRBJ2-1 | TRBD2 | TRBV7-3 | TGTGCCAGCAGCTTTAGCGGGAGTGGCTACAATGAGCAGTTCTTC | CASSFSGSGYNEQFF
once | TRBJ1-1 | TRBD1 | TRBV28 | TGTGCCAGCAGGCTGGACAGGATGAACACTGAAGCTTTCTTT | CASRLDRMNTEAFF
- | TRBJ2-7 | - | TRBV6-1 | TGTGCCAGCAGTGAAGCGTCGTCGCCAGGGATCTACGAGCAGTACTTC | CASSEASSPGIYEQYF
- | TRBJ1-5 | - | TRBV28 | TGTGCCAGCAGTCTAACAGGAGAGCTTAATCAGCCCCAGCATTTT | CASSLTGELNQPQHF
- | TRBJ2-5 | TRBD1 | TRBV30 | TGTGCCTGGAACAGGGGGTATGAGACCCAGTACTTC | CAWNRGYETQYF
- | TRBJ2-1 | TRBD2 | TRBV6-5 | TGTGCCAGCAGTTTGGGCGGGAGGGCCGGAGAGCAGTTCTTC | CASSLGGRAGEQFF
- | TRBJ1-5 | - | TRBV6-5 | TGTGCCAGCAGTTACTCAGCAGGGTACAATCAGCCCCAGCATTTT | CASSYSAGYNQPQHF
- | TRBJ2-3 | - | TRBV28 | TGTGCCAGCAGTTCACTCAGGGGCACTAGCACAGATACGCAGTATTTT | CASSSLRGTSTDTQYF
- | TRBJ1-4 | - | TRBV19 | TGTGCCAGTAGTATCGGACAGTTCTCAACTAATGAAAAACTGTTTTTT | CASSIGQFSTNEKLFF
- | TRBJ1-4 | - | TRBV5-1 | TGCGCCAGCAGCTTCGACAGGACTAATGAAAAACTGTTTTTT | CASSFDRTNEKLFF
- | TRBJ2-2 | - | TRBV7-9 | TGTGCCAGCAGCATAAGGACTCCCGAGGAGCTGTTTTTT | CASSIRTPEELFF
- | TRBJ2-7 | - | TRBV9 | TGTGCCAGCAGCGTAAGGGCAGACAGTGGGTACGAGCAGTACTTC | CASSVRADSGYEQYF
- | TRBJ1-1 | - | TRBV2 | TGTGCCAGCAGTGAGTTGGGGAGAGGGGGTACTGAAGCTTTCTTT | CASSELGRGGTEAFF
- | TRBJ2-1 | - | TRBV5-4 | TGTGCCAGCAGCCGCTACAATGAGCAGTTCTTC | CASSRYNEQFF